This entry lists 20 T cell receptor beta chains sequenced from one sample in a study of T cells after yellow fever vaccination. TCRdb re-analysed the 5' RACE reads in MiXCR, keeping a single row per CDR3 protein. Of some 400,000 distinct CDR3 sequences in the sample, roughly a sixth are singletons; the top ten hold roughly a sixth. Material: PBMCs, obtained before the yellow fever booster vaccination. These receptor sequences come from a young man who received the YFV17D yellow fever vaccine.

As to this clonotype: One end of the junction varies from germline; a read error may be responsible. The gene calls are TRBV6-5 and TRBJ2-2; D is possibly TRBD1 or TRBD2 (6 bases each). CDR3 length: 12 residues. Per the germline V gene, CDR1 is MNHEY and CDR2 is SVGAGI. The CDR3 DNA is TGTGCCAGCAAGGAGGGGGACGGGGGGCTGTTTTTT. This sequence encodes CASKEGDGGLFF.

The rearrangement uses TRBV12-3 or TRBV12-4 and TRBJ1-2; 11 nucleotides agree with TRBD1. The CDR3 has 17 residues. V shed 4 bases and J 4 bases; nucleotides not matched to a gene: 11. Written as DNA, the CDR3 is TGTGCCAGCAGTTCCCTTTCCCCGGGACAGGGGGTCTATGGCTACACCTTC. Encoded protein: CASSSLSPGQGVYGYTF.

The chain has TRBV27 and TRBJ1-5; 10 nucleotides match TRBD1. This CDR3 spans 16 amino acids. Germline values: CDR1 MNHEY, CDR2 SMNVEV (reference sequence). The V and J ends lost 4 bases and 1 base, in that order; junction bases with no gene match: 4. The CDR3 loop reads CASSSTGQGSNQPQHF. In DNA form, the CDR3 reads TGTGCCAGCAGTTCGACGGGACAGGGGAGCAATCAGCCCCAGCATTTT.

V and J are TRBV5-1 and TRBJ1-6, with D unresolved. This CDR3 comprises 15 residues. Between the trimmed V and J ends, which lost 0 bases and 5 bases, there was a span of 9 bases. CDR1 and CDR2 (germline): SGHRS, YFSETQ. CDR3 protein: CASSLGRLDNSPLHF. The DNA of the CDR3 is TGCGCCAGCAGCTTGGGTCGGTTGGATAATTCACCCCTCCACTTT. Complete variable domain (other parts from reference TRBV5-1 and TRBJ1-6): KAGVTQTPRYLIKTRGQQVTLSCSPISGHRSVSWYQQTPGQGLQFLFEYFSETQRNKGNFPGRFSGRQFSNSRSEMNVSTLELGDSALYLCASSLGRLDNSPLHFGNGTRLTVT.

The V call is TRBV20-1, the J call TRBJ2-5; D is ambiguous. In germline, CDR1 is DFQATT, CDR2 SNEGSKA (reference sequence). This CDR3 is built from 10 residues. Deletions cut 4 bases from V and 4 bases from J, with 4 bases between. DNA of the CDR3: TGCAGTGCTACCCGAGAGACCCAGTACTTC. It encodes CSATRETQYF.

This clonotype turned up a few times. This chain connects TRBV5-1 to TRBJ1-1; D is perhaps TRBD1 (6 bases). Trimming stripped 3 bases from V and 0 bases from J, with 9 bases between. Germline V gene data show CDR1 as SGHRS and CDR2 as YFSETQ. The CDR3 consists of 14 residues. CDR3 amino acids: CASSWTAMNTEAFF. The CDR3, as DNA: TGCGCCAGCAGCTGGACAGCCATGAACACTGAAGCTTTCTTT.

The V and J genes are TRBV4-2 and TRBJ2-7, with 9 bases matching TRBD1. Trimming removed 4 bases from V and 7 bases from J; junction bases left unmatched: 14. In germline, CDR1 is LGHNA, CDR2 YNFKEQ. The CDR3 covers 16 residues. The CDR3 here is CASSPYGEGQGVEQYF. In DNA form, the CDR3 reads TGTGCCAGCAGCCCTTATGGGGAGGGACAGGGAGTGGAGCAGTACTTC.

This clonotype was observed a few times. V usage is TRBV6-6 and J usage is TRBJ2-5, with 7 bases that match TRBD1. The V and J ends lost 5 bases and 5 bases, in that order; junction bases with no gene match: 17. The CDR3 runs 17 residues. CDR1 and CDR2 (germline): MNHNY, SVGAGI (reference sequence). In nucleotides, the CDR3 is TGTGCCAGCAGTCCCCTCCCTAGGACAGGAGACGTGGAGACCCAGTACTTC. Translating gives CASSPLPRTGDVETQYF.

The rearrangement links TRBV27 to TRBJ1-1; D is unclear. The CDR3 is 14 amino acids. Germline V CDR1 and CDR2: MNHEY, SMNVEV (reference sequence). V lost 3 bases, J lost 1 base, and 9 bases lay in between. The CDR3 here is CASSLEGQNTEAFF. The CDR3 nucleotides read TGTGCCAGCAGTTTGGAGGGCCAGAACACTGAAGCTTTCTTT.

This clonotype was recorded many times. The CDR3 bases are TGCGCCAGCAGCTCCGGGACAGGGGTGGAAAAACTGTTTTTT. Protein sequence: CASSSGTGVEKLFF. The chain combines TRBV5-1 with TRBJ1-4, with TRBD1 identical over 10 bases. Germline CDR1 and CDR2: SGHRS and YFSETQ. The V and J ends lost 3 bases and 8 bases, in that order; junction bases with no gene match: 4. CDR3 length equals 14 residues.

The CDR3 nucleotides read TGCAGTGCTAGACGACAGGGGGCCTTGAGGGACATTCAGTACTTC. It is translated as CSARRQGALRDIQYF. The chain employs TRBV20-1 and TRBJ2-4, with 10 bases aligning to TRBD1. V shed 2 bases and J 8 bases; nucleotides not matched to a gene: 9. The germline CDR1 and CDR2 sequences are DFQATT and SNEGSKA (reference sequence). The CDR3 totals 15 residues.

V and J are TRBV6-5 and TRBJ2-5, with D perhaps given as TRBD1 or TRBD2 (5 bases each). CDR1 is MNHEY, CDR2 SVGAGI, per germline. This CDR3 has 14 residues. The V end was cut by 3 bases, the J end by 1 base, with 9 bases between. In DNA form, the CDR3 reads TGTGCCAGCAGTTATTCCGGGACCCAAGAGACCCAGTACTTC. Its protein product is CASSYSGTQETQYF.

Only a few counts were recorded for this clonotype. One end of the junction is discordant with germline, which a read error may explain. As DNA, the CDR3 is TGTGCCAGCACCTTGACAGCTGGAAACACCATATATTTT. The encoded protein is CASTLTAGNTIYF. V and J are TRBV5-5 and TRBJ1-3, with TRBD1 as a possible D gene (5 bases). CDR3 length: 13 amino acids. The germline V gene has CDR1 SGHKS and CDR2 YYEKEE (reference sequence).

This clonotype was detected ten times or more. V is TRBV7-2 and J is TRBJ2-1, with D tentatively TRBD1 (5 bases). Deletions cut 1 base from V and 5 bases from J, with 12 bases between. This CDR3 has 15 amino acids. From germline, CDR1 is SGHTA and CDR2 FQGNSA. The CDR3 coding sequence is TGTGCCAGCAGCTTAGTTGTGACAGACAACAATGAGCAGTTCTTC. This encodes CASSLVVTDNNEQFF.

Here the CDR3 DNA reads TGTGCTAGTGGTTTGACTCCGGGACAGGGCGGCTACGAGCAGTACTTC. Translation: CASGLTPGQGGYEQYF. The J gene is TRBJ2-7, the V gene TRBV12-5; 9 bases are a match to TRBD1. Germline trimming cut 2 bases from V and 3 bases from J; bases unmatched to any gene: 8. This CDR3 comprises 16 residues. CDR1 and CDR2 (germline): LGHNT, FRNRAP.

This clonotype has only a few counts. CDR3 amino acids: CASSLRDSRTDTQYF. The CDR3 coding sequence is TGTGCCAGCAGTCTTCGGGACAGTCGCACAGATACGCAGTATTTT. This chain links TRBV27 with TRBJ2-3; TRBD1 matches at 7 bases. V shed 5 bases, J shed 1 base, and the junction held 6 bases outside the gene matches. Germline-derived CDR1 and CDR2 are MNHEY and SMNVEV (reference sequence). The CDR3 runs to 15 residues.

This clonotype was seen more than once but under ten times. The chain's CDR3 is CASSLGSAQETQYF. The CDR3 coding sequence is TGCGCCAGCAGCTTGGGGTCAGCCCAAGAGACCCAGTACTTC. The chain is built from TRBV5-1 and TRBJ2-5; D gene unclear. The V gene's germline CDR1 is SGHRS and CDR2 YFSETQ. The CDR3 contains 14 residues. V dropped 0 bases and J dropped 1 base, with 7 bases sitting between them.

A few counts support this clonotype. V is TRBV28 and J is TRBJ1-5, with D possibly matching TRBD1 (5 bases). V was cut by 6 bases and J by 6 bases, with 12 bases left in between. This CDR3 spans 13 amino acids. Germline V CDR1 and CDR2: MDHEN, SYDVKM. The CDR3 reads CASRGPLGQPQHF. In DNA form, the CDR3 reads TGTGCCAGCAGGGGGCCCTTAGGTCAGCCCCAGCATTTT.

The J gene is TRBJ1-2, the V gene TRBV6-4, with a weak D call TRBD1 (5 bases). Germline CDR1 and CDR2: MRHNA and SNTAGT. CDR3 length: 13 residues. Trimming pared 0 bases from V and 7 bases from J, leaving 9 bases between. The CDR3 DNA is TGTGCCAGCAGTGACTCCGGGACCCGTGGCTACACCTTC. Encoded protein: CASSDSGTRGYTF.

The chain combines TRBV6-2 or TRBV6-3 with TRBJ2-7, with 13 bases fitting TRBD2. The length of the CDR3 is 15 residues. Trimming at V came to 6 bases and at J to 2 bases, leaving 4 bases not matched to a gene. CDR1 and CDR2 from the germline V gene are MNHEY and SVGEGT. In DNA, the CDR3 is TGTGCCAGCAGGGGACTAGCGGGATATACCTACGAGCAGTACTTC. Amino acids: CASRGLAGYTYEQYF.